The 12 T cell receptor beta chains listed next were all sequenced from one sample in a study of response to subunit inactivated influenza vaccine. TCRdb reprocessed the RT-PCR reads with MiXCR, giving one entry per CDR3 protein. The data contain approximately 500,000 distinct CDR3 sequences, under 15% of them singletons. Sequenced here: PBMCs from blood, sampled 45 days after vaccination. The receptors stem from a man aged 50 or older who received an inactivated influenza vaccine.

This clonotype has only a few counts. The J gene is TRBJ2-7, the V gene TRBV20-1, with 7 bases fitting TRBD2. Trimming at V came to 4 bases and at J to 3 bases, leaving 9 bases not matched to a gene. Germline V gene lookup returns CDR1 DFQATT and CDR2 SNEGSKA (reference sequence). This CDR3 has 14 residues. The CDR3 coding sequence is TGCAGTGCTATAGAGACTAGCCGAGTCTACGAGCAGTACTTC. Residues: CSAIETSRVYEQYF.

This clonotype was counted at least ten times. The rearrangement joins TRBV11-2 to TRBJ2-5, with 9 bases aligning to TRBD1. This CDR3 contains 15 residues. V was clipped by 6 bases and J by 5 bases; unmatched bases: 10. The germline V gene encodes CDR1 SGHAT and CDR2 FQNNGV. This CDR3 is CASRNPYRGRETQYF. In DNA form, the CDR3 reads TGTGCCAGCAGGAATCCCTACAGGGGGCGGGAGACCCAGTACTTC.

The rearrangement links TRBV7-3 to TRBJ2-5, with TRBD2 matching over 7 bases. The germline V gene has CDR1 SGHTA and CDR2 FQGTGA. After removal of 5 bases from V and 5 bases from J, the junction contained 11 bases not matched to a gene. The CDR3 length is 15 residues. CDR3 residues: CASSIPGGRLETQYF. The CDR3 region has the DNA TGTGCCAGCAGCATACCGGGAGGCCGTTTGGAGACCCAGTACTTC.

V is TRBV10-3 and J is TRBJ2-5, with D perhaps given as TRBD1 or TRBD2 (5 bases each). CDR1 ENHRY and CDR2 SYGVKD come from the germline V gene. The CDR3 runs 15 residues. V dropped 7 bases and J dropped 7 bases, with 22 bases sitting between them. The CDR3 DNA sequence: TGTGCCATCAAAGAGAATTCAGGGACCTCGGGGACCCAGTACTTC. It encodes CAIKENSGTSGTQYF.

Here the CDR3 reads CASSLDGFWLAGITDTQYF. The CDR3 DNA reads TGCGCCAGCAGCTTGGATGGTTTTTGGCTAGCGGGGATCACAGATACGCAGTATTTT. V gene TRBV5-1 combines with J gene TRBJ2-3; 9 bases are a match to TRBD2. Germline CDR1 reads SGHRS; CDR2 reads YFSETQ. The CDR3 runs 19 residues. J gave up 2 bases and V 0 bases, and 13 bases lay outside the gene matches.

This clonotype was counted ten times or more. The chain has TRBV10-3 and TRBJ2-2, with 9 bases identical to TRBD1. Germline CDR1 and CDR2: ENHRY and SYGVKD. The CDR3 length is 16 residues. The trim removed 4 bases at V and 0 bases at J, leaving 3 bases unmatched. In DNA form, the CDR3 reads TGTGCCATCAGTGGGGGGACAGGGCCGAACACCGGGGAGCTGTTTTTT. Translation: CAISGGTGPNTGELFF.

The chain carries TRBV3-1 and TRBJ2-7; a possible D gene is TRBD1 (5 bases). The germline gives CDR1 LGHDT, CDR2 YNNKEL (reference sequence). The CDR3 loop spans 13 amino acids. Trimming took 4 bases from V and 5 from J, leaving 12 bases between them. The DNA for the CDR3 is TGTGCCAGCAGCCGCCTGGGGCCTCACGAGCAGTACTTC. Residues: CASSRLGPHEQYF.

The V gene is TRBV7-9, the J gene TRBJ2-1; 10 nucleotides match TRBD1. V lost 4 bases to trimming and J lost 5 bases; unmatched junction nucleotides: 5. The CDR3 runs 15 residues. Germline lookup yields CDR1 SEHNR and CDR2 FQNEAQ (reference sequence). The CDR3: CASSSHGTGDNEQFF. CDR3 coding DNA: TGTGCCAGCAGCTCGCATGGGACAGGGGACAATGAGCAGTTCTTC.

This clonotype has a handful of counts. This chain uses TRBV28 with TRBJ1-5; D is ambiguous. V was pared by 7 bases and J by 2 bases, with 15 bases between. Germline V CDR1 and CDR2: MDHEN, SYDVKM. CDR3 size: 15 residues. For the CDR3, the DNA is TGTGCCAGCATCACCGTCGATGGGGGCAATCAGCCCCAGCATTTT. This translates into CASITVDGGNQPQHF.

The chain links TRBV11-1 to TRBJ2-1; 15 bases align to TRBD2. V gave up 6 bases and J gave up 8 bases; unmatched junction bases: 14. Germline lookup yields CDR1 SGHAT and CDR2 FQDESV (reference sequence). The length of the CDR3 is 18 residues. The CDR3 coding sequence is TGTGCCAGCAGTCTCGGGACTAGCGGGAGGTGGTTCATTGATGAGCAGTTCTTC. It encodes CASSLGTSGRWFIDEQFF.

This clonotype was counted at least ten times. This chain joins TRBV5-1 and TRBJ2-1, with 10 bases identical to TRBD1. Germline CDR1 SGHRS, CDR2 YFSETQ. The CDR3 runs to 14 residues. Germline trimming cut 0 bases from V and 10 bases from J; bases unmatched to any gene: 4. CDR3 residues: CASSLGDRGYEQFF. The CDR3 DNA sequence: TGCGCCAGCAGCTTGGGGGACAGGGGTTACGAGCAGTTCTTC.

There are a few counts of this clonotype. The V and J genes are TRBV7-9 and TRBJ2-3, with TRBD2 matching over 10 bases. V lost 6 bases and J lost 8; bases outside the gene matches: 5. Germline-derived CDR1 and CDR2 are SEHNR and FQNEAQ (reference sequence). The CDR3 runs 13 residues. The CDR3 sequence is CASSLAGEGTQYF. The CDR3 bases are TGTGCCAGCAGTCTAGCGGGAGAGGGTACGCAGTATTTT.